This TCR beta chain emerged from a study of blood T cell repertoires in COVID-19. Study details: The cDNA or gDNA used as material had been derived from T cells, B-cell-depleted T cells, or PBMCs.

The authors' processing: Counts of nucleated cells, estimated from reference gene primer amplification, were obtained. Assay used: immunoSEQ multiplex PCR; TCRdb lists only in-frame clones, some missing. From that table come the V and J calls and clone size; the DNA was used to work out D and trimming. This table holds about 160,000 clones, approximately 90% found once. Seattle patients were enrolled while actively infected and followed longitudinally. Sequencing was performed on peripheral blood. This sequence was found in a man under 40 with COVID-19, enrolled during active disease.

The CDR3 loop reads CASSPRRLAGGTSSYEQYF. In DNA form, the CDR3 reads TGTGCCAGCAGCCCAAGGAGGCTAGCGGGGGGTACGAGCTCCTACGAGCAGTACTTC. The chain is built from TRBV3-1 (or the pseudogene TRBV3-2) and TRBJ2-7; 11 nucleotides align to TRBD2. Trimming cost V 4 bases and J 0 bases; bases outside gene matches: 14. The germline V gene encodes CDR1 LGHDT and CDR2 YNNKEL (reference sequence). This CDR3 comprises 19 residues.